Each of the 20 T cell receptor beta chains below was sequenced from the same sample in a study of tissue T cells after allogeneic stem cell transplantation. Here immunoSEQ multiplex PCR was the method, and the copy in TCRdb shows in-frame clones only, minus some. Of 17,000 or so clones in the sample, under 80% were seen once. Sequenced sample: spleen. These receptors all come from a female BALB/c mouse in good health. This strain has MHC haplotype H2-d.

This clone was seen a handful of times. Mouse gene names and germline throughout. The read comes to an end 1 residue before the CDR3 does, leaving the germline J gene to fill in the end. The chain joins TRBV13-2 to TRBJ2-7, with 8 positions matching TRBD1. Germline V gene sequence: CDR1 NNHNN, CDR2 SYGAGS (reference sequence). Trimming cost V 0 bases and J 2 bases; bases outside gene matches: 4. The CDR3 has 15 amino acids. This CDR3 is CASGDGPGGPYEQYF. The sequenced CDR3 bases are TGTGCCAGCGGTGATGGGCCAGGGGGCCCCTATGAACAGTAC.

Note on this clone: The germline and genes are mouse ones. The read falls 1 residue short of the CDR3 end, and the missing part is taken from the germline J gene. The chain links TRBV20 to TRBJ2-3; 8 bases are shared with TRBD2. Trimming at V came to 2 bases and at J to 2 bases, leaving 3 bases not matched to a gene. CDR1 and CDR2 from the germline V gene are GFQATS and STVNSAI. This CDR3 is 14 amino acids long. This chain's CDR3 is CGARLGGLAETLYF. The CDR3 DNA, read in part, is TGTGGTGCTAGGCTGGGGGGCCTTGCAGAAACGCTGTAT. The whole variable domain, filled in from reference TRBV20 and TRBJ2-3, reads GALVYQYPRRTICKSGTSMRMECQAVGFQATSVAWYRQSPQKTFELIALSTVNSAIKYEQNFTQEKFPISHPNLSFSSMTVLNAYLEDRGLYLCGARLGGLAETLYFGSGTRLTVL.

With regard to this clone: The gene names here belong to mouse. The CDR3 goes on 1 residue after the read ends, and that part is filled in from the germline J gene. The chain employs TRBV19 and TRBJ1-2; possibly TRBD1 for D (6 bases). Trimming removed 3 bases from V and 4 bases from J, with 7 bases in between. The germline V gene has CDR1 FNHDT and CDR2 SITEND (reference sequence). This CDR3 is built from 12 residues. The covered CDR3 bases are TGTGCCAGCAGTAACAGGGCCTCCGACTACACC. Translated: CASSNRASDYT. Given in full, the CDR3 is CASSNRASDYTF.

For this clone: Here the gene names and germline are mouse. CDR3 DNA (partial): TGTGGTGCTAGGGCTGGGAACCAAGACACCCAGTAC. Amino acid sequence: CGARAGNQDTQY. The whole CDR3 sequence is CGARAGNQDTQYF. The chain uses TRBV20 and TRBJ2-5; perhaps TRBD2 as D (5 bases). The read finishes 1 residue shy of the CDR3 end, and the germline J gene is used to complete it. Germline V gives CDR1 GFQATS, CDR2 STVNSAI. This CDR3 spans 13 amino acids. Trimming took off 1 base at V and 0 bases at J, with 5 bases between the two ends.

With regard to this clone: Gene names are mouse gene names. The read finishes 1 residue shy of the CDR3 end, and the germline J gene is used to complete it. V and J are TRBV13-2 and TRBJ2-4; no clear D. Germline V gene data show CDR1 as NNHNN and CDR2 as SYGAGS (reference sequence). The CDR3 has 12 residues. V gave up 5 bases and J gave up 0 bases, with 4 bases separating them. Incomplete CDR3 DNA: TGTGCCAGCGGGGTTAGTCAAAACACCTTGTAC. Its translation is CASGVSQNTLY. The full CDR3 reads CASGVSQNTLYF.

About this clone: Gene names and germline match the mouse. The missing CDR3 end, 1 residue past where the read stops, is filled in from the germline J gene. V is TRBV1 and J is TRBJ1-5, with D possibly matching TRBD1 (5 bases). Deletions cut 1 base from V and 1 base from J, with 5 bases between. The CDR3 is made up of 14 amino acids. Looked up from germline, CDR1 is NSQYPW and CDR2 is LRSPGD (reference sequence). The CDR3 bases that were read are TGCACCTGCAGTGCAGCAGGGAACAACCAGGCTCCGCTT. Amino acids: CTCSAAGNNQAPL. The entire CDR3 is CTCSAAGNNQAPLF.

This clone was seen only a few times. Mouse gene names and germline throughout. Incomplete CDR3 DNA: TGTGCCAGCAGTGATGGGGACCTCAACGAAAGATTATTT. Encoded protein: CASSDGDLNERLF. In full, the CDR3 reads CASSDGDLNERLFF. The gene calls are TRBV13-3 and TRBJ1-4; tentatively, D is TRBD1 (5 bases). The read ends 1 residue shy of where the CDR3 ends; the end is completed using the germline J gene. In germline, CDR1 is NNHDY, CDR2 SYVADS. Trimming pared 0 bases from V and 4 bases from J, leaving 7 bases between. CDR3 length equals 14 residues.

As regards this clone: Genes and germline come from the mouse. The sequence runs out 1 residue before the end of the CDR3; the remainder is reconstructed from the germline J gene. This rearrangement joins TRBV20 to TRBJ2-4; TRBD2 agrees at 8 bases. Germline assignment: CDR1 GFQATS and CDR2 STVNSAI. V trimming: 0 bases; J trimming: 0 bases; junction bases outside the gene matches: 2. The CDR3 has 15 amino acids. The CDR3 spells CGAREWGGSQNTLYF. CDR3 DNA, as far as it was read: TGTGGTGCTAGGGAGTGGGGGGGGAGTCAAAACACCTTGTAC.

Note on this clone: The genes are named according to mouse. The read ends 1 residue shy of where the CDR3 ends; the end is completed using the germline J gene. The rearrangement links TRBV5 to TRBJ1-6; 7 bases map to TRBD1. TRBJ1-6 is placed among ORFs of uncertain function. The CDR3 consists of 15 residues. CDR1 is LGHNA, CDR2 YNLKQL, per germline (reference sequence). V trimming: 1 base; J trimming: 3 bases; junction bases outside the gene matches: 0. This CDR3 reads CASSQAGGYNSPLYF. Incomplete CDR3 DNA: TGTGCCAGCAGCCAAGCAGGGGGCTATAATTCGCCCCTCTAC.

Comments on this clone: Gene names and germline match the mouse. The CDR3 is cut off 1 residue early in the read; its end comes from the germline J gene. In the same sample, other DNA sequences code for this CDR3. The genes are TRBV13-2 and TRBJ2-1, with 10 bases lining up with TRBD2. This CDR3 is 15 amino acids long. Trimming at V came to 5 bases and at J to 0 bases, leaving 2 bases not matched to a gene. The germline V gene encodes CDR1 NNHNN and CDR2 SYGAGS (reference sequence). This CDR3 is CASGRDWGNYAEQFF. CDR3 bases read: TGTGCCAGCGGCCGGGACTGGGGTAACTATGCTGAGCAGTTC.

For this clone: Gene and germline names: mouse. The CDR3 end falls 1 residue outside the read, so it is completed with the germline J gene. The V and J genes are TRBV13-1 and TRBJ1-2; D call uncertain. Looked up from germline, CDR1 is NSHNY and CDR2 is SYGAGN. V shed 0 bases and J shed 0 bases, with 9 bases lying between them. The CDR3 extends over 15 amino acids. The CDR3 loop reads CASSDETTSNSDYTF. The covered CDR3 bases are TGTGCCAGCAGTGATGAGACAACTTCAAACTCCGACTACACC.

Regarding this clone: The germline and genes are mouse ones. The CDR3 region is CASSPQGGETLYF. The part of the CDR3 DNA that was read is TGTGCCAGCAGCCCTCAGGGGGGAGAAACGCTGTAT. The rearrangement links TRBV2 to TRBJ2-3; TRBD1 is a possible D gene (7 bases). Read coverage stops 1 residue before the CDR3 terminus; the germline J gene supplies the remainder. Germline lookup yields CDR1 LGHNA and CDR2 YSYQKL. The CDR3 covers 13 residues. V lost 4 bases and J 5 bases, leaving 10 bases between the germline ends.

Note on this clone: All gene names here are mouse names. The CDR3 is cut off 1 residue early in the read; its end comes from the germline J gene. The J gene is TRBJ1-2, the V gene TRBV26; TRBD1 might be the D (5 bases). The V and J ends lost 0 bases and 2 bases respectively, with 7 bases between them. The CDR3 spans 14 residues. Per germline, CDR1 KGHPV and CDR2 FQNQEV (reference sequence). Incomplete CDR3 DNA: TGTGCCAGCAGTCTGTCGGGGGGGAACTCCGACTACACC. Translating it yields CASSLSGGNSDYT. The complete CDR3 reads CASSLSGGNSDYTF.

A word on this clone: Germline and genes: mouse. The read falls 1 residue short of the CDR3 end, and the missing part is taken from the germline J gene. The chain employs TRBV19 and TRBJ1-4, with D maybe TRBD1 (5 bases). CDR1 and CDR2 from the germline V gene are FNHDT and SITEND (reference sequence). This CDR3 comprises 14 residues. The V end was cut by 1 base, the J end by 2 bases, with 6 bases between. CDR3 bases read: TGTGCCAGCAGTATATGGGGGTCCAACGAAAGATTATTT. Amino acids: CASSIWGSNERLF. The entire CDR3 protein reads CASSIWGSNERLFF.

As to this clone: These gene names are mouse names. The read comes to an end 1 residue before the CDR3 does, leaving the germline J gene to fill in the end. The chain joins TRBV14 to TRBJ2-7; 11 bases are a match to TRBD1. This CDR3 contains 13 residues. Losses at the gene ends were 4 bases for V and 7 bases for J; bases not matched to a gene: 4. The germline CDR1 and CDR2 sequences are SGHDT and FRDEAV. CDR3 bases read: TGTGCCAGCAGTCCGGACAGGGGGCGGGAACAGTAC. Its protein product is CASSPDRGREQY. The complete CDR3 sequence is CASSPDRGREQYF.

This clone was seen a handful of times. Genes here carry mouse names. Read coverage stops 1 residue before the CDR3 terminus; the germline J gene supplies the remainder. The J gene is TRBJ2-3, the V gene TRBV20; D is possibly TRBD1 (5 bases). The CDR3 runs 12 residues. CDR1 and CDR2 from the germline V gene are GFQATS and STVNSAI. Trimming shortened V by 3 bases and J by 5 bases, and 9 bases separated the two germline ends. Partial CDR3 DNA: TGTGGTGCTAGCCCCAGGGTAGAAACGCTGTAT. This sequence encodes CGASPRVETLY. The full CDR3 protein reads CGASPRVETLYF.

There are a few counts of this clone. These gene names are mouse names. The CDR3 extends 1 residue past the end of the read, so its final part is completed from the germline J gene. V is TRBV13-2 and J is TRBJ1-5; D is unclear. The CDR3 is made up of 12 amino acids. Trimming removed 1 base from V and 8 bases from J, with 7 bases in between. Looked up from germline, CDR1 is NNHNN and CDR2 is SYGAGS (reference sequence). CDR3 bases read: TGTGCCAGCGGTGATTTAAGGGAGGCTCCGCTT. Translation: CASGDLREAPL. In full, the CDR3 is CASGDLREAPLF.

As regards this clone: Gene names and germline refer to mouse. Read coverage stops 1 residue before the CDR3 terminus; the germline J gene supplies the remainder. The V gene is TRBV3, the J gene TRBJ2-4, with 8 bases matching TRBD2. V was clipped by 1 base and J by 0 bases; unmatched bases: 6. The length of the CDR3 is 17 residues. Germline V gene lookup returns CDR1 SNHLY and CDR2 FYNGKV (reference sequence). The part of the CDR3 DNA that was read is TGTGCCAGCAGCTTAGTTGCCTGGGGGGTTAGTCAAAACACCTTGTAC. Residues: CASSLVAWGVSQNTLY. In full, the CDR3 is CASSLVAWGVSQNTLYF.

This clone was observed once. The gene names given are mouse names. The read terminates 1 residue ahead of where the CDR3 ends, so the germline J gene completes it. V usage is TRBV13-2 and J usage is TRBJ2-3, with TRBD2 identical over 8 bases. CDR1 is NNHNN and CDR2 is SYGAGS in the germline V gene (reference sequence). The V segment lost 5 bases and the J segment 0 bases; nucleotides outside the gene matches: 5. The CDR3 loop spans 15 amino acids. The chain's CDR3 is CASGAGGRSAETLYF. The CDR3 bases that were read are TGTGCCAGCGGGGCTGGGGGGCGTAGTGCAGAAACGCTGTAT.

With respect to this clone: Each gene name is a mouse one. The DNA read from the CDR3 is TGTGCCAGCAGTTCACAGGGGTCCTATAATTCGCCCCTCTAC. The encoded protein is CASSSQGSYNSPLY. The CDR3 reads in full as CASSSQGSYNSPLYF. The chain joins TRBV19 to TRBJ1-6; 7 bases are a match to TRBD1. Coverage ceases 1 residue before the CDR3 finishes, and the germline J gene fills in the end. TRBJ1-6 is known as an ORF, though its function is uncertain. J lost 1 base, V lost 4 bases, and 2 bases had no gene match. This CDR3 is 15 amino acids long. Germline V CDR1 and CDR2: FNHDT, SITEND (reference sequence).